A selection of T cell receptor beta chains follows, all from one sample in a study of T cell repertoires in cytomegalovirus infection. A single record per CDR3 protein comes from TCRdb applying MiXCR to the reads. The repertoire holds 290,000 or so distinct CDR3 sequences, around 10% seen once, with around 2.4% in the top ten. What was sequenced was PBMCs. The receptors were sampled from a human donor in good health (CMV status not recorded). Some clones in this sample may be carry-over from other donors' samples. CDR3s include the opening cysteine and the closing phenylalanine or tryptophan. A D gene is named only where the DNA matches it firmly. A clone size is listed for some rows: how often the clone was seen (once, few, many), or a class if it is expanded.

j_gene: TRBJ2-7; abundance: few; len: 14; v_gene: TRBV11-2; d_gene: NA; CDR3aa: CASSFSRGDDEQYF; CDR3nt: TGTGCCAGCAGCTTTTCCAGGGGGGACGACGAGCAGTACTTC
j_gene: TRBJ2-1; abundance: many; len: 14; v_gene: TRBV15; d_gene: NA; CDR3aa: CATSRDGAYNEQFF; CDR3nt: TGTGCCACCAGCAGAGATGGGGCGTACAATGAGCAGTTCTTC
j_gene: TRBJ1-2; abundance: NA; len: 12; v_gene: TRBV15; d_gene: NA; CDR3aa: CATSSYGYGYTF; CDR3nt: TGTGCCACCAGCAGTTACGGCTATGGCTACACCTTC
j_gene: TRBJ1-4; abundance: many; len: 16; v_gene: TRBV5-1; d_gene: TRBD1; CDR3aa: CASSPGSTGRSEKLFF; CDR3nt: TGCGCCAGCAGCCCGGGATCGACAGGGAGGAGTGAAAAACTGTTTTTT
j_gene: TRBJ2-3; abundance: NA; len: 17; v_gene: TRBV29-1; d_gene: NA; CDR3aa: CSVDGLDRQFDTDTQYF; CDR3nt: TGCAGCGTTGATGGCCTCGACAGGCAATTCGATACGGATACGCAGTATTTT
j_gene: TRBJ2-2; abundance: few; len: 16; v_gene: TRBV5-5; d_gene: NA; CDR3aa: CASERWGAVNTGELFF; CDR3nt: TGTGCCAGCGAACGGTGGGGGGCAGTAAACACCGGGGAGCTGTTTTTT
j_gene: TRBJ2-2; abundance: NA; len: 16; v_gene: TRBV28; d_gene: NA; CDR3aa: CASSLLGPTNTGELFF; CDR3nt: TGTGCCAGCAGTTTATTGGGGCCCACGAACACCGGGGAGCTGTTTTTT
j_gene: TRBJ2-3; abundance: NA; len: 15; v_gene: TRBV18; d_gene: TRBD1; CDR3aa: CASSPATGVPDTQYF; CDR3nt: TGTGCCAGCTCACCCGCGACAGGGGTTCCAGATACGCAGTATTTT
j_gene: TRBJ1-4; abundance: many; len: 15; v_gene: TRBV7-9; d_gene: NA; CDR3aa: CASSPGRPRGEKLFF; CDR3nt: TGTGCCAGCAGCCCAGGAAGGCCTCGAGGTGAAAAACTGTTTTTT
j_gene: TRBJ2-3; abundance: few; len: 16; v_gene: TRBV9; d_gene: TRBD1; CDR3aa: CASSRSVSDRGDTQYF; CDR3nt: TGTGCCAGCAGTCGAAGCGTATCGGACAGGGGCGACACGCAGTATTTT
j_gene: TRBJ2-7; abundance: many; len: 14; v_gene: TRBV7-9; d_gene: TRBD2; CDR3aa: CASSNRDYAYEQYF; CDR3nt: TGTGCCAGCAGCAACCGGGACTATGCCTACGAGCAGTACTTC
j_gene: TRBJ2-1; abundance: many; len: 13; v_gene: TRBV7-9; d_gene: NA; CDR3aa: CASSFKIDNEQFF; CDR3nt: TGTGCCAGCAGCTTCAAAATAGACAATGAGCAGTTCTTC
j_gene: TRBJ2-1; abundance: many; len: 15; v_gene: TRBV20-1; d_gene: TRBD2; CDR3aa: CSASGGAGSYNEQFF; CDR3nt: TGCAGTGCTAGCGGGGGGGCCGGGTCCTACAATGAGCAGTTCTTC
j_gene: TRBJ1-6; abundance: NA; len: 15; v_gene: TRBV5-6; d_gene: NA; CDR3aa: CASSLGQTNNSPLHF; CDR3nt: TGTGCCAGCAGCCTCGGACAGACCAATAATTCACCCCTCCACTTT
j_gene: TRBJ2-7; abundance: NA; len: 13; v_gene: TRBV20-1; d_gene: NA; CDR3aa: CSATSWSSYEQYF; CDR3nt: TGCAGTGCCACTAGCTGGAGCTCCTACGAGCAGTACTTC
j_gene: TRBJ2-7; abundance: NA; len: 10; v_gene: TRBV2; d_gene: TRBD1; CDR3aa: CASNRGEQYF; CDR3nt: TGTGCCAGCAACAGGGGCGAGCAGTACTTC
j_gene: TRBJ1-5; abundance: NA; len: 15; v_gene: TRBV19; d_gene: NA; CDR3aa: CASSVTGNRNQPQHF; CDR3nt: TGTGCCAGTAGCGTCACAGGGAATCGCAATCAGCCCCAGCATTTT
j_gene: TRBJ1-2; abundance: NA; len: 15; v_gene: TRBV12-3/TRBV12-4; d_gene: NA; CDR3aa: CASSLEVAGNYGYTF; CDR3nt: TGTGCCAGCAGTTTGGAGGTAGCAGGAAACTATGGCTACACCTTC
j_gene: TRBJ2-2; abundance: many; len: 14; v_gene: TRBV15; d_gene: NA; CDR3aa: CATSDASGTGELFF; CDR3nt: TGTGCCACCAGCGATGCTAGTGGGACCGGGGAGCTGTTTTTT
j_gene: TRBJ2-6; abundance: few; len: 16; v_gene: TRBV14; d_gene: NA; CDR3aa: CASSQVKFSGANVLTF; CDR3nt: TGTGCCAGCAGCCAAGTGAAGTTCTCTGGGGCCAACGTCCTGACTTTC
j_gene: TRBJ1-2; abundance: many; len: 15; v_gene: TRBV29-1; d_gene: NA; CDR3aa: CSVDGFSQGLYGYTF; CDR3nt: TGCAGCGTTGATGGTTTTAGTCAGGGCCTCTATGGCTACACCTTC
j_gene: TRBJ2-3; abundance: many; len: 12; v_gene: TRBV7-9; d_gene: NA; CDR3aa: CSWRTSTDTQYF; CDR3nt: TGTTCCTGGCGAACTAGCACAGATACGCAGTATTTT
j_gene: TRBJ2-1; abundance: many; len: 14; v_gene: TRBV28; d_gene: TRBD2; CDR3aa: CASRLAGGGLQEVF; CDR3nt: TGTGCCAGCAGATTAGCGGGTGGGGGACTGCAGGAGGTCTTC
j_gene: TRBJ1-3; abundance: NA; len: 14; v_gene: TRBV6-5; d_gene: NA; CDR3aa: CASSIDRSGNTIYF; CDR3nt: TGTGCCAGCAGTATCGACAGATCTGGAAACACCATATATTTT
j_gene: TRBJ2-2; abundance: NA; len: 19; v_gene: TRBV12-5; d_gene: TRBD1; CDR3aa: CASGFTLGTDNENTGELFF; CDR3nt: TGTGCTAGTGGTTTCACCCTCGGGACAGACAACGAGAACACCGGGGAGCTGTTTTTT
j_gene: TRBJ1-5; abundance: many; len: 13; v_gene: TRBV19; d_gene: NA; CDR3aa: CASSFGGSQPQHF; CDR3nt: TGTGCCAGTAGTTTTGGGGGCTCTCAGCCCCAGCATTTT